Presented here are 17 T cell receptor beta chains from one specimen sequenced in a study of CD8 T cells in Susac syndrome. RNA totalling roughly 0.5 to 1 ug underwent reverse transcription with random hexamers. Each CDR3 protein gets one entry after TCRdb re-called the immunoSEQ multiplex PCR reads with MiXCR. Among about 200,000 distinct CDR3 sequences listed, roughly 94% were seen once. Sequenced sample: CD4+ T cells from PBMCs. The receptors originated from a human donor in good health.

V is TRBV12-3 or TRBV12-4 and J is TRBJ2-3; 7 bases agree with TRBD1. V shed 1 base and J 4 bases; nucleotides not matched to a gene: 2. This CDR3 spans 14 amino acids. The CDR3 nucleotides are TGTGCCAGCAGTTTAGTACAGGGGCCAGATACGCAGTATTTT. Amino acids: CASSLVQGPDTQYF.

CDR3 sequence reads: CASTLMTGINYGYTF. Written as DNA, the CDR3 is TGTGCCAGCACCTTGATGACAGGGATTAACTATGGCTACACCTTC. This chain connects TRBV12-3 or TRBV12-4 to TRBJ1-2, with TRBD1 identical over 7 bases. The V gene end was trimmed by 7 bases and the J gene end by 1 base; junction bases not matched to a gene: 9. CDR3 size: 15 residues.

V and J are TRBV3-1 and TRBJ2-1; 11 bases align to TRBD2. The CDR3 runs 13 residues. V trimming: 6 bases; J trimming: 5 bases; junction bases outside the gene matches: 0. The germline CDR1 and CDR2 sequences are LGHDT and YNNKEL (reference sequence). In DNA, the CDR3 is TGTGCCAGCAGTAGCGGGGGGGACAATGAGCAGTTCTTC. Translating gives CASSSGGDNEQFF.

The chain joins TRBV7-9 to TRBJ1-2; D remains unclear. CDR1 and CDR2 (germline): SEHNR, FQNEAQ (reference sequence). The CDR3 is 11 amino acids. The V and J ends lost 5 bases and 14 bases respectively, with 15 bases between them. This chain's CDR3 is CASSQVVVGTF. CDR3 bases: TGTGCCAGCAGCCAAGTAGTTGTGGGGACCTTC.

The chain has TRBV28 and TRBJ1-2; D remains unclear. V lost 10 bases to trimming and J lost 8 bases, with 11 bases between them. CDR3 length equals 10 residues. Germline lookup yields CDR1 MDHEN and CDR2 SYDVKM. This CDR3 reads CATRTQGYTF. CDR3 coding DNA: TGTGCCACCCGGACGCAGGGCTACACCTTC.

The chain combines TRBV20-1 with TRBJ1-1; D not certain. CDR1 is DFQATT, CDR2 SNEGSKA, per germline (reference sequence). Trimming cost V 3 bases and J 5 bases, with 7 bases left between them. The CDR3 runs to 11 residues. CDR3 DNA sequence: TGCAGTGCTAGTTCGGGGACTGAAGCTTTCTTT. This sequence encodes CSASSGTEAFF.

This sequence joins TRBV20-1 and TRBJ2-5, with D perhaps TRBD1 (5 bases). This CDR3 has 13 amino acids. CDR1 is DFQATT, CDR2 SNEGSKA, per germline (reference sequence). Trimming stripped 5 bases from V and 1 base from J, with 11 bases between. This chain's CDR3 is CSAYYRIQETQYF. The CDR3 DNA sequence: TGCAGTGCTTATTACAGGATCCAAGAGACCCAGTACTTC.

This chain uses TRBV28 with TRBJ2-3; D unclear. Germline V gene data show CDR1 as MDHEN and CDR2 as SYDVKM. With 8 bases removed from V and 0 bases from J, the gap between germline ends came to 12 bases. The CDR3 runs to 14 residues. The CDR3 region is CASGKGSSTDTQYF. For the CDR3, the DNA is TGTGCCAGCGGGAAGGGCAGCAGCACAGATACGCAGTATTTT.

This clonotype has more than one count but fewer than ten. The J gene is TRBJ1-1, the V gene TRBV6-5; no clear D gene. CDR3 length equals 13 residues. The ends were cut back, 0 bases at V and 3 bases at J, with 5 bases in the middle. Germline V gene lookup returns CDR1 MNHEY and CDR2 SVGAGI. The CDR3 loop is CASSYSPDTEAFF. For the CDR3, the DNA is TGTGCCAGCAGTTACTCCCCAGACACTGAAGCTTTCTTT.

The V call is TRBV9, the J call TRBJ2-3; perhaps TRBD2 as D (6 bases). Per the germline V gene, CDR1 is SGDLS and CDR2 is YYNGEE. Trimming stripped 4 bases from V and 11 bases from J, with 20 bases between. CDR3 size: 14 residues. In DNA form, the CDR3 reads TGTGCCAGCAGCCCAGGGAGCGGGTCCGATGGGCAGTATTTT. Translating it yields CASSPGSGSDGQYF.

This rearrangement joins TRBV30 to TRBJ2-7, with a tentative D call TRBD1 (5 bases). The germline V and J ends were trimmed by 2 bases and 4 bases, with 9 bases remaining between them. CDR1 GTSNPN and CDR2 SVGIG come from the germline V gene (reference sequence). The CDR3 runs 12 residues. CDR3 sequence (DNA): TGTGCCTGGAGTCCGCAGGGTTACGAGCAGTACGTC. Residues: CAWSPQGYEQYV.

The rearrangement links TRBV27 to TRBJ2-1, with D possibly TRBD2 on 5 matching bases. The V gene's germline CDR1 is MNHEY and CDR2 SMNVEV (reference sequence). Trimming shortened V by 5 bases and J by 0 bases, and 11 bases separated the two germline ends. The CDR3 has 15 amino acids. CDR3 sequence: CASSRPRDSYNEQFF. The CDR3 bases are TGTGCCAGCAGTCGCCCTCGGGACTCCTACAATGAGCAGTTCTTC.

This sequence joins TRBV20-1 and TRBJ1-4; D is possibly TRBD1 (6 bases). The CDR3 length is 13 residues. V was shortened by 4 bases and J by 4 bases, with 10 bases between the two germline ends. From germline, CDR1 is DFQATT and CDR2 SNEGSKA (reference sequence). The CDR3 DNA follows: TGCAGTGCTAAAGGGGGTAATAATGAAAAACTGTTTTTT. Amino acid sequence: CSAKGGNNEKLFF.

The chain links TRBV30 to TRBJ2-1; D is undetermined. CDR3 length: 11 residues. CDR1 and CDR2 (germline): GTSNPN, SVGIG (reference sequence). Deletions cut 1 base from V and 12 bases from J, with 10 bases between. CDR3 amino acids: CAWSAVPGQFF. As DNA, the CDR3 is TGTGCCTGGAGTGCCGTACCCGGGCAGTTCTTC.

The rearrangement uses TRBV29-1 and TRBJ2-3; D could derive from TRBD1 or TRBD2 (5 bases each). This CDR3 has 13 residues. Per germline, CDR1 SQVTM and CDR2 ANQGSEA. V was pared by 7 bases and J by 3 bases, with 14 bases between. CDR3 sequence reads: CSAVGAWTDTQYF. For the CDR3, the DNA is TGCAGCGCCGTCGGGGCCTGGACAGATACGCAGTATTTT.

V usage is TRBV6-6 and J usage is TRBJ2-3, with D perhaps matching TRBD1 or TRBD2 (6 bases each). V lost 2 bases, J lost 7 bases, and 10 bases lay in between. The CDR3 is 13 residues long. Germline CDR1 MNHNY, CDR2 SVGAGI (reference sequence). The chain's CDR3 is CASSYRGTHTQYF. In DNA, the CDR3 is TGTGCCAGCAGTTACAGGGGGACTCATACGCAGTATTTT.

This rearrangement joins TRBV5-4 to TRBJ2-3; a weak D match, TRBD1 (5 bases). Trimming stripped 6 bases from V and 1 base from J, with 9 bases between. Per germline, CDR1 SGHNT and CDR2 YYREEE (reference sequence). The CDR3 runs 13 residues. As DNA, the CDR3 is TGTGCCAGCAACGCACAGGGCACAGATACGCAGTATTTT. Protein product: CASNAQGTDTQYF.